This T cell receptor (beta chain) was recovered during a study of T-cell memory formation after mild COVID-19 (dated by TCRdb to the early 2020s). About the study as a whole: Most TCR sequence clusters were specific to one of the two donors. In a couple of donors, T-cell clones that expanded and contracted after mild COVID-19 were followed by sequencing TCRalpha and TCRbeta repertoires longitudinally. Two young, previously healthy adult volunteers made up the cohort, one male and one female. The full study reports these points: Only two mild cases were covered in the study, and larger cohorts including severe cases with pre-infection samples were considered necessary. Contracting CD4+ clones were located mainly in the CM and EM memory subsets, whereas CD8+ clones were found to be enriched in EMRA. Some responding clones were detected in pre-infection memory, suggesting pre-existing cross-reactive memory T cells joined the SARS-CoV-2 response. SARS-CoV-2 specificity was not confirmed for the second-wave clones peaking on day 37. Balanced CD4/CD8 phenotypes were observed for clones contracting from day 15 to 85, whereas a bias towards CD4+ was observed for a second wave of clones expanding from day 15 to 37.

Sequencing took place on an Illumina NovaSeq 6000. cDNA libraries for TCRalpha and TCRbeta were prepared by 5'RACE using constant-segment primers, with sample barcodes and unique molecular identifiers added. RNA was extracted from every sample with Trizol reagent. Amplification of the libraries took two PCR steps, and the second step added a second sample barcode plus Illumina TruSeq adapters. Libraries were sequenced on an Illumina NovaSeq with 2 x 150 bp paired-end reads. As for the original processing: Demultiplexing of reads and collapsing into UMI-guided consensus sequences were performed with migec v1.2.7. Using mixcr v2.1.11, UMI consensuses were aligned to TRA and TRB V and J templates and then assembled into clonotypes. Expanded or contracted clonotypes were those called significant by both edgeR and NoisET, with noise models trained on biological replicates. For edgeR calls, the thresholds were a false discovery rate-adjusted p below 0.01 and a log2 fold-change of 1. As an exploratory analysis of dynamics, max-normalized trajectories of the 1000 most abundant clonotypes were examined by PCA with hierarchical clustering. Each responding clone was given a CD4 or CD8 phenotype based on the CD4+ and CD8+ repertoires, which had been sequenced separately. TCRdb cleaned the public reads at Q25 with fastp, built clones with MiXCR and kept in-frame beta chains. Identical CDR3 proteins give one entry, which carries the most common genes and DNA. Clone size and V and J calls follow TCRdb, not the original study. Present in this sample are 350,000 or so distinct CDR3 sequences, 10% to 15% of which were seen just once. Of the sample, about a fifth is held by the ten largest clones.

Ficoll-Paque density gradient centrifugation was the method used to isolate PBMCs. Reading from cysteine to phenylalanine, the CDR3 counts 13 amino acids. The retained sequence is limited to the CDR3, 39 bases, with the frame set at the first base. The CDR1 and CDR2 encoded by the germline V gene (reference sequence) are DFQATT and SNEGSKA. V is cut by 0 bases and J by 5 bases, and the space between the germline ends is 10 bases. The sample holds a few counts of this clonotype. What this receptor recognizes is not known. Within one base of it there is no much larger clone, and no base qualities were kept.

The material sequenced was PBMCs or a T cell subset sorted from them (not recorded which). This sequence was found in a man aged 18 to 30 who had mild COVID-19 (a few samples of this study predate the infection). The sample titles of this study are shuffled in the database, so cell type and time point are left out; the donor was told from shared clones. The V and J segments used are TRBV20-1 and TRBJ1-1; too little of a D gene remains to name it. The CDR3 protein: CSAREWARTEAFF. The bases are TGCAGTGCTAGAGAATGGGCGAGGACTGAAGCTTTCTTT.